Below, 7 T cell receptor beta chains from the same sample are listed, as sequenced in a study of human T cells and chemical hapten exposure. TCRdb re-derived calls from the RACE reads in MiXCR, one entry per CDR3 protein. The sample has about 110,000 distinct CDR3 sequences; approximately 11% are singletons. The time point: patch test 1, 2 weeks after DPC sensitization. Specified treatment: therapeutic diphenylcyclopropenone sensitization with weekly scalp DPC. The sample here was whole blood, taken in connection with sensitization to the hapten diphenylcyclopropenone (DPC). These receptors came from a woman in her 40s with alopecia areata. Some clones in this sample may be carry-over from other donors' samples.

This clonotype was seen at least ten times. The rearrangement joins TRBV15 to TRBJ2-3; TRBD1 matches at 8 bases. Trimming took 9 bases from V and 1 from J; bases not matched to a gene: 6. The germline V gene encodes CDR1 LNHNV and CDR2 YYDKDF (reference sequence). The CDR3 runs 14 residues. The CDR3 DNA reads TGTGCCACAAGTTGGACAGGGCGCACAGATACGCAGTATTTT. This sequence encodes CATSWTGRTDTQYF.

This clonotype was counted many times. V usage is TRBV6-5 and J usage is TRBJ2-7, with TRBD1 identical over 9 bases. V dropped 7 bases and J dropped 1; count of bases not matched to a gene: 5. Germline lookup yields CDR1 MNHEY and CDR2 SVGAGI. This CDR3 region has 14 residues. The CDR3 sequence: CASTQGQGSYEQYF. For the CDR3, the DNA is TGTGCCAGCACCCAGGGACAGGGTTCCTACGAGCAGTACTTC.

This clonotype turned up a few times. V and J are TRBV28 and TRBJ2-5; TRBD1 agrees at 8 bases. This CDR3 is built from 15 residues. Germline V lookup: CDR1 MDHEN, CDR2 SYDVKM. J gave up 1 base and V 5 bases, and 6 bases lay outside the gene matches. In nucleotides, the CDR3 is TGTGCCAGCAGTCCGGGACAGGCGGGCCAAGAGACCCAGTACTTC. Its translation: CASSPGQAGQETQYF.

V gene TRBV29-1 combines with J gene TRBJ2-7; D is undetermined. V lost 0 bases and J 7 bases, leaving 4 bases between the germline ends. This CDR3 is 10 amino acids long. Germline CDR1 reads SQVTM; CDR2 reads ANQGSEA. The CDR3 reads CSVEEGEQYF. In DNA, the CDR3 is TGCAGCGTTGAAGAGGGGGAGCAGTACTTC.

This clonotype was observed many times. The rearrangement links TRBV20-1 to TRBJ2-3, with D unresolved. This CDR3 has 13 residues. Trimming stripped 5 bases from V and 2 bases from J, with 11 bases between. Germline CDR1 DFQATT, CDR2 SNEGSKA (reference sequence). The chain's CDR3 is CSALTDHTDTQYF. CDR3 DNA: TGCAGTGCTTTGACGGACCACACAGATACGCAGTATTTT.

This clonotype was seen at least ten times. The V and J genes are TRBV5-1 and TRBJ1-1; perhaps TRBD1 as D (5 bases). Germline-derived CDR1 and CDR2 are SGHRS and YFSETQ. V lost 4 bases and J 5 bases, leaving 15 bases between the germline ends. The CDR3 runs to 14 residues. The CDR3 nucleotides are TGCGCCAGCAGCCCGGCTCAGGGTTGGACTGAAGCTTTCTTT. Amino acids: CASSPAQGWTEAFF.

This clonotype was found many times. The V call is TRBV20-1, the J call TRBJ1-6; D gene uncertain. The CDR3 loop spans 17 amino acids. V lost 0 bases to trimming and J lost 7 bases, with 19 bases between them. Per the germline V gene, CDR1 is DFQATT and CDR2 is SNEGSKA (reference sequence). CDR3 DNA: TGCAGTGCTAGAGACCTCCTGACGGGGTGGCGGAATTCACCCCTCCACTTT. It yields the protein CSARDLLTGWRNSPLHF.